The clone carrying this TCR beta chain showed up many times. Its antigen remains unidentified. Germline lookup yields CDR1 MNHEY and CDR2 SVGAGI. The CDR3 loop spans 14 amino acids. With 4 bases removed from V and 1 base from J, the gap between germline ends came to 10 bases. The data stem from a study of neurological immune-mediated disorders. General observations from the study: Healthy controls had more TCR clonal expansion than multiple sclerosis, which showed the least, whereas HTLV-1-associated myelopathy showed the most.

5'RACE generated cDNA with 10-nucleotide random UMIs. One entry per CDR3 protein, called by TCRdb with MiXCR from the 5' RACE reads. The sample carries 20,000 to 25,000 distinct CDR3 sequences, more than 14% recorded once. The receptor comes from a female donor with HTLV-1-associated myelopathy (HAM/TSP). Material: PBMCs. The genes are TRBV6-5 and TRBJ2-5; D perhaps matches TRBD1 (5 bases). The CDR3 protein is CASSWQGLQETQYF. The CDR3 DNA follows: TGTGCCAGCAGTTGGCAGGGCCTCCAAGAGACCCAGTACTTC.